This T cell receptor beta chain came from a study of blood T cell repertoires in COVID-19. In the study overall: Sample material is recorded as cDNA or gDNA derived from T cells, B-cell-depleted T cells, or PBMCs.

Residents of about two dozen US areas, aged about 18 to 89 years, made up the participants. Clinical history as reported by participants underpinned cohort assignment. In the original analysis: Reference gene primer amplification in the assay estimated nucleated cell counts. Generated by immunoSEQ multiplex PCR, the TCRdb table keeps only in-frame clones and is missing some. That table is the source of V, J and clone size, and D and trimming were worked out from the DNA. The table has about 220,000 clones, just over 85% seen once; the top ten hold over 12%. This CDR3 has 15 amino acids. Trimming cost V 0 bases and J 6 bases, with 15 bases left between them. From germline, CDR1 is MNHEY and CDR2 SVGAGI.

The receptor was derived from a woman between 45 and 65 years old with acute COVID-19. The genes are TRBV6-5 and TRBJ2-7, with D perhaps TRBD2 (6 bases). The sequenced sample consisted of PBMCs or T cells enriched from blood (not recorded which). CDR3 bases: TGTGCCAGCAGTTACTCGGTTTGGGGGACTGGCGAGCAGTACTTC. This sequence encodes CASSYSVWGTGEQYF.